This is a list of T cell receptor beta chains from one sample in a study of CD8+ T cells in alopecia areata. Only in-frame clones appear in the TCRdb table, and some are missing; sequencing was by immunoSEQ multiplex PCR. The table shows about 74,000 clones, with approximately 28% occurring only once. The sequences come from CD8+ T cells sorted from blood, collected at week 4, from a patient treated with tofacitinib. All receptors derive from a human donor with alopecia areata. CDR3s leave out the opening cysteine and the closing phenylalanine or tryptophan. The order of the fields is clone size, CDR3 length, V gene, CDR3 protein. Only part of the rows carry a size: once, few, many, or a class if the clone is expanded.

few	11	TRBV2	ASRGQTDQPQH
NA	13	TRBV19	ASSPSGRVWNEQF
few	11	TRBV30	AWSTGNTGELF
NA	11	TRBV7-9	ARGLAGAYEQY
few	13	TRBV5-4	ASSLDQGVGQPQH
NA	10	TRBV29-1	SVDGTSIEQF
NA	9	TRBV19	ATLMGTEAF
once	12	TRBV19	ASSGTSGSYEQY
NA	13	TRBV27	ASSQLYPSVDEQY
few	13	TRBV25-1	ASSDRGEWRRTQY
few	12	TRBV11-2	ASSSYRGADEQF
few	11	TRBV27	AISAGGPGEQY
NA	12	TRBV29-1	STRGQGVRDEQF
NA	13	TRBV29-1	SVAAGTGKGYEQY
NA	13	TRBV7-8	ASTPWGGNADTQY
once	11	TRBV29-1	SARTGGYNEQF
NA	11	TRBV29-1	SVVAGDTGELF